This entry describes one T cell receptor beta chain. Assay used: immunoSEQ multiplex PCR; TCRdb lists only in-frame clones, some missing. The sample has 2,500 to 3,500 clones, around 75% seen once. Trimming shortened V by 4 bases and J by 6 bases, and 16 bases separated the two germline ends. The CDR3 is made up of 14 amino acids. Germline CDR1 is SGHRS and CDR2 is YFSETQ. These data come from a study of hypomethylating agent response in myelodysplastic syndrome. For the study at large: Patients with myelodysplastic syndrome were roughly 9 male and 2 female. Roughly 6 patients responded with complete response or hematologic improvement; a few did not.

V usage is TRBV5-1 and J usage is TRBJ2-5, with D perhaps matching TRBD2 (6 bases). Sample: bone marrow, taken before or after starting hypomethylating agent treatment for myelodysplastic syndrome (not recorded which). This TCR derives from a human donor with myelodysplastic syndrome. The CDR3 loop is CASSDSQGGKTQYF. As DNA, the CDR3 is TGCGCCAGCAGCGACTCGCAGGGCGGGAAGACCCAGTACTTC.